The TCR beta chain under discussion was sequenced for a study of T cells in Graves' hyperthyroidism and ophthalmopathy. The V gene end was trimmed by 6 bases and the J gene end by 4 bases; junction bases not matched to a gene: 18. Germline V lookup: CDR1 DFQATT, CDR2 SNEGSKA (reference sequence). The CDR3 consists of 18 residues. RNA transcripts gave rise to amplified TCR beta CDR3 regions. TCR CDR3 underwent first-round RT-PCR with the HTBI primer set. TCRdb re-called the multiplex PCR reads through MiXCR, storing one row per CDR3 protein. In the table there are 450,000 to 650,000 distinct CDR3 sequences, roughly 15% of which are singletons.

This TCR was recovered from a young woman with Graves' ophthalmopathy. V usage is TRBV20-1 and J usage is TRBJ2-7, with 13 nucleotides matching TRBD2. Sequences were obtained from blood. CDR3 loop: CSALGGLAGRVEWYEQYF. The CDR3 DNA sequence: TGCAGTGCCTTAGGGGGACTAGCGGGACGAGTAGAGTGGTACGAGCAGTACTTC.